The TCR beta chain under discussion was sequenced for a study of CXCR3-negative and CXCR3-positive naive CD8 T cells. Study summary: Roughly 130 million TRB reads were obtained in total, which works out to about 1.5 +/- 0.3 million per library. Overall study findings and caveats: Fresh PBMCs were used in most assays, and CXCR3 expression partially decreased after cryopreservation. When CXCR3-positive naive cells were set against CXCR3-negative naive cells, the former had more hydrophobic TRB CDR3s.

The CDR3 is made up of 16 amino acids. In germline, CDR1 is MGHRA, CDR2 YSYEKL. It was by 5' RACE with UMI labels that the TRB cDNA libraries were prepared. TCRdb re-called the 5' RACE reads, yielding one record per CDR3 amino acid sequence without DNA. The listing contains 120,000 or so distinct CDR3 sequences. A remark on this clonotype: Its antigen is not identified.

Naive CD8+ T cells displayed a CD45RO-CCR7+CD27+CD95- phenotype. The sequence was collected from a human donor in good health. Some clones in this sample may be carry-over from other donors' samples. The sample taken for sequencing was naive CXCR3+ CD8+ T cells from blood. Subset in this sample: CD45RO-CCR7+CD27+CD95- naive CD8+ T cells expressing CXCR3 (TNR3+). V gene TRBV4-1 combines with J gene TRBJ2-1. This CDR3 is CASSQGGGALTNEQFF.